The 3 T cell receptor beta chains presented below share a single source sample, sequenced in a study of immune cell composition in non-small cell lung cancer (TCRdb year 2017). The receptor library was made with the immunoSEQ multiplex PCR assay. Sourced from immuneACCESS, this table was stored by TCRdb with only in-frame sequences that have V and J called. A share of the clones is absent; for the studies checked, an unresolved V gene accounts for under half, and the remainder has no known explanation. The sample includes roughly 6,700 clones, with roughly 74% observed a single time. About 4.5% of the sample is taken by the ten largest. The sequenced sample consisted of lung tumor tissue. These receptors were collected from a human donor with non-small cell lung cancer.

This chain connects TRBV4-2 to TRBJ1-3; perhaps TRBD1 as D (6 bases). Between the trimmed V and J ends, which lost 6 bases and 4 bases, there was a span of 10 bases. The CDR3 has 13 amino acids. Germline CDR1 is LGHNA and CDR2 is YNFKEQ. The CDR3 loop is CASSQDRGNTIYF. CDR3 nucleotides: TGTGCCAGCAGTCAGGACAGAGGAAACACCATATATTTT.

This chain uses TRBV18 with TRBJ2-7; tentative D call: TRBD1 (5 bases). The CDR3 runs to 17 residues. Trimming took off 4 bases at V and 3 bases at J, with 22 bases between the two ends. CDR1 is KGHSH and CDR2 is LQKENI in the germline V gene. The CDR3 DNA sequence: TGTGCCAGCTCACGGCAGGGTTCGTCTGGGGCCCTCTACGAGCAGTACTTC. Translated, it gives CASSRQGSSGALYEQYF.

This clone is classed as medium-sized. This chain uses TRBV10-3 with TRBJ1-6; TRBD1 might be the D (5 bases). The length of the CDR3 is 17 residues. CDR1 ENHRY and CDR2 SYGVKD come from the germline V gene. The ends were cut back, 0 bases at V and 3 bases at J, with 12 bases in the middle. CDR3 sequence: CAISESGEGFYNSPLHF. CDR3 coding DNA: TGTGCCATCAGTGAGTCGGGGGAGGGGTTCTATAATTCACCCCTCCACTTT.